This T cell receptor (beta chain) derives from a study of blood T cell repertoires in COVID-19. This clone came up once. The sample contains more than one DNA sequence encoding this CDR3. Profiling relied on immunoSEQ multiplex PCR, and the TCRdb table lists in-frame clones only, not all of them. The sample holds roughly 150,000 clones; 81% are singletons and the top ten take about 5.3%. Germline CDR1 SGHTA, CDR2 FQGNSA. Between the trimmed V and J ends, which lost 6 bases and 8 bases, there was a span of 7 bases. This CDR3 has 11 amino acids. Participants spanned ages about 18 to 90 years and resided in some 22 US areas.

The rearrangement joins TRBV7-2 to TRBJ1-4; D not resolved. Source material: PBMCs or T cells enriched from blood (not recorded which). This receptor was obtained from a woman in her thirties or forties with acute COVID-19. The CDR3 region is CASRGGEKLFF. The CDR3 region has the DNA TGTGCCAGCAGGGGAGGGGAAAAACTGTTTTTT.